This TCR beta chain is from a study of blood T cell repertoires in COVID-19. Individuals aged 18 to 89 years were recruited from 20 to 25 US areas. Participants reported their clinical history, and cohort assignment relied on those reports. Before being deemed recovered, Cohort 3 donors had two negative PCRs, clearance, or symptom resolution. After removal of 5 bases from V and 10 bases from J, the junction contained 13 bases not matched to a gene. Germline V gene data show CDR1 as SEHNR and CDR2 as FQNEAQ (reference sequence). The CDR3 extends over 14 amino acids. Authors' data handling: The assay estimated nucleated cells by amplifying reference gene primers. The repertoire was sequenced with immunoSEQ multiplex PCR; TCRdb's copy has only in-frame clones and lacks some. V and J calls and clone size are as listed in that table; D and trimming were resolved from the DNA. Among approximately 200,000 clones listed, 87% were seen once.

Sequenced input: PBMCs or T cells enriched from blood (not recorded which). This chain uses TRBV7-9 with TRBJ1-1; 7 bases align to TRBD1. The TCR was taken from a woman under 40 who had recovered from COVID-19. Written as DNA, the CDR3 is TGTGCCAGCAGCCCAACCCCGGGACAGTGGGGAGCTTTCTTT. It codes for CASSPTPGQWGAFF.